The rows below give T cell receptor beta chains drawn from one sample of a study of blood T cells in healthy people across ages. MiXCR, run by TCRdb on the 5' RACE reads, gives a single entry per CDR3 protein. The sample has roughly 830,000 distinct CDR3 sequences, around 62% seen once. The sample was blood. The receptors were gathered from a man aged 25-45 years in good health. CDR3s include the opening cysteine and the closing phenylalanine or tryptophan. A D gene is named only where the DNA matches it firmly. Size tells how often a clone was seen (once, few, many) or the class of an expanded clone, and some rows leave it out.

>-|once|13|TRBJ2-7|TRBV14
CASSHGRSGEQYF
TGTGCCAGCAGCCATGGACGAAGTGGGGAGCAGTACTTC
>TRBD1|-|14|TRBJ2-3|TRBV12-3/TRBV12-4
CASSPGTGADTQYF
TGTGCCAGCAGTCCCGGGACAGGGGCAGATACGCAGTATTTT
>-|-|14|TRBJ2-3|TRBV9
CASSAGLWRDTQYF
TGTGCCAGCAGCGCGGGACTCTGGAGGGATACGCAGTATTTT
>TRBD1|few|16|TRBJ1-2|TRBV4-3
CASSQDRDRGYYGYTF
TGCGCCAGCAGCCAAGATCGGGACAGGGGATACTATGGCTACACCTTC
>TRBD2|-|16|TRBJ2-5|TRBV9
CASSASLGLGAETQYF
TGTGCCAGCAGCGCAAGCTTGGGACTAGGGGCCGAGACCCAGTACTTC
>-|-|13|TRBJ2-7|TRBV10-3
CASRGTGTYGQYF
TGTGCCAGCCGGGGTACAGGGACCTACGGGCAGTACTTC
>-|-|15|TRBJ2-5|TRBV4-3
CANSQDATVQETQYF
TGCGCCAACAGCCAAGATGCGACAGTCCAAGAGACCCAGTACTTC
>-|-|14|TRBJ2-3|TRBV5-4
CASSLRGAVDTQYF
TGTGCCAGCAGCTTGCGGGGGGCTGTAGATACGCAGTATTTT
>TRBD2|-|14|TRBJ2-7|TRBV20-1
CSAGLAGAFYEQYF
TGCAGTGCAGGACTAGCGGGGGCCTTCTACGAGCAGTACTTC
>-|once|15|TRBJ2-1|TRBV6-1
CASSGVLATYNEQFF
TGTGCCAGCAGTGGGGTACTAGCTACCTACAATGAGCAGTTCTTC
>-|-|14|TRBJ1-2|TRBV7-2
CASSPEVGNYGYTF
TGTGCCAGCAGCCCAGAGGTCGGAAACTATGGCTACACCTTC